The present TCR beta chain was sequenced within a study of patients and donors after allogeneic stem cell transplantation. V lost 6 bases to trimming and J lost 3 bases; unmatched junction nucleotides: 10. The CDR3 contains 15 residues. TCRdb processed the RT-PCR reads anew with MiXCR; each CDR3 protein has one entry. The sample contains about 16,000 distinct CDR3 sequences, 27% of which appear only once. This clonotype was obtained from a human donor who was either an allogeneic HSCT recipient or a stem cell or donor lymphocyte infusion donor (not recorded which). It is not recorded whose cells these are; they may come from a transplant donor. The chain employs TRBV12-3 or TRBV12-4 and TRBJ1-2, with TRBD1 identical over 7 bases. Sequenced sample: blood, either unsorted or a sorted T cell fraction (not recorded which). The CDR3 DNA is TGTGCCAGCAGCCCACACAGGGGAAGGGACTATGGCTACACCTTC. Translating it yields CASSPHRGRDYGYTF.